The 26 T cell receptor beta chains below were found in one sample sequenced in a study of cytomegalovirus exposure and HLA in healthy donors. 13 Jbeta primers and 60 Vbeta primers were used for the PCR. Only in-frame clones appear in the TCRdb table, and some are missing; sequencing was by immunoSEQ multiplex PCR. The table records about 130,000 clones, 75% to 85% of them present only once. The sequencing sample was made of PBMCs. The source of these receptors is a girl aged 2 to 9 in good health and CMV-seronegative.

V gene TRBV5-1 combines with J gene TRBJ1-2; D is perhaps TRBD1 (5 bases). Between the trimmed V and J ends, which lost 4 bases and 8 bases, there was a span of 18 bases. The CDR3 length is 14 residues. The germline gives CDR1 SGHRS, CDR2 YFSETQ. Here the CDR3 DNA reads TGCGCCAGCAGCCCCCGGACAACACGATCCGGCTACACCTTC. This codes for CASSPRTTRSGYTF.

The CDR3 DNA reads TGCGCCAGCAGCCAAGTGTTGGACAGCCTAAATCAGCCCCAGCATTTT. Protein product: CASSQVLDSLNQPQHF. The rearrangement links TRBV4-1 to TRBJ1-5; weak D call: TRBD1 (6 bases). The V end lost 1 base, the J end lost 4 bases, and 14 bases lay between the germline ends. Germline CDR1 is MGHRA and CDR2 is YSYEKL. The CDR3 covers 16 residues.

The chain recombines TRBV4-2 with TRBJ2-1; the match to TRBD2 covers 8 bases. J lost 4 bases, V lost 2 bases, and 4 bases had no gene match. Germline loops: CDR1 LGHNA, CDR2 YNFKEQ. The CDR3 runs 15 residues. CDR3 loop: CASSQSAGGYNEQFF. CDR3 nucleotides: TGTGCCAGCAGCCAATCCGCGGGGGGATACAATGAGCAGTTCTTC.

In this sample, this clone turned up once. The V and J genes are TRBV28 and TRBJ2-2; no clear D. CDR1 and CDR2 from the germline V gene are MDHEN and SYDVKM. V lost 6 bases, J lost 5 bases, and 7 bases lay in between. This CDR3 contains 12 residues. CDR3 region: CASRETTGELFF. DNA for the CDR3: TGTGCCAGCAGAGAGACTACCGGGGAGCTGTTTTTT.

This chain joins TRBV30 and TRBJ2-5, with 9 bases matching TRBD2. The junction had 9 bases not matched to a gene; V was cut back by 5 bases and J by 2 bases. CDR1 and CDR2 (germline): GTSNPN, SVGIG (reference sequence). CDR3 length: 15 residues. Here the CDR3 DNA reads TGTGCCTGGGACAAGGGCGGGGGGGGGCAAGAGACCCAGTACTTC. It specifies CAWDKGGGGQETQYF.

The chain couples TRBV5-4 to TRBJ2-5; possibly TRBD2 for D (5 bases). Germline V gives CDR1 SGHNT, CDR2 YYREEE (reference sequence). With 0 bases removed from V and 2 bases from J, the gap between germline ends came to 5 bases. CDR3 length: 13 residues. This CDR3 is CASSLGEQETQYF. Written as DNA, the CDR3 is TGTGCCAGCAGCTTGGGGGAGCAAGAGACCCAGTACTTC.

The chain employs TRBV4-3 and TRBJ2-1, with D possibly matching TRBD1 (5 bases). Germline V gene sequence: CDR1 LGHNA, CDR2 YSLEER. Between the trimmed V and J ends, which lost 4 bases and 1 base, there was a span of 14 bases. The CDR3 consists of 16 residues. In DNA, the CDR3 is TGCGCCAGCAGCCGAGACAGATCCCCATCCTACAATGAGCAGTTCTTC. It specifies CASSRDRSPSYNEQFF.

The rearrangement joins TRBV29-1 to TRBJ1-1; no clear D. The germline V gene encodes CDR1 SQVTM and CDR2 ANQGSEA. The CDR3 runs to 13 residues. V was shortened by 4 bases and J by 0 bases, with 9 bases between the two germline ends. The CDR3: CSVVMSMNTEAFF. The DNA for the CDR3 is TGCAGCGTTGTCATGAGTATGAACACTGAAGCTTTCTTT.

The chain joins TRBV11-2 to TRBJ2-2, with 8 nucleotides matching TRBD2. With V trimmed by 0 bases and J by 5 bases, 11 bases remained unmatched. The CDR3 extends over 18 amino acids. The V gene's germline CDR1 is SGHAT and CDR2 FQNNGV. For the CDR3, the DNA is TGTGCCAGCAGCTTAGATCTGTACGGGAGGGGGAATACCGGGGAGCTGTTTTTT. Its translation: CASSLDLYGRGNTGELFF.

This chain links TRBV18 with TRBJ2-1; 8 bases map to TRBD2. The CDR3 has 14 residues. Germline V gene sequence: CDR1 KGHSH, CDR2 LQKENI. Losses at the gene ends were 3 bases for V and 5 bases for J; bases not matched to a gene: 3. This CDR3 reads CASSPQRENNEQFF. CDR3 sequence (DNA): TGTGCCAGCTCACCCCAGCGGGAGAACAATGAGCAGTTCTTC.

The chain uses TRBV19 and TRBJ2-7; D may be TRBD1 (6 bases). Germline CDR1 and CDR2: LNHDA and SQIVND (reference sequence). The V end was cut by 3 bases, the J end by 2 bases, with 11 bases between. This CDR3 contains 14 residues. In DNA, the CDR3 is TGTGCCAGTAGTATGGGGGCAGGGGCCTACGAGCAGTACTTC. The encoded protein is CASSMGAGAYEQYF.

V gene TRBV5-6 combines with J gene TRBJ2-3; TRBD1 agrees at 8 bases. The CDR3 length is 12 residues. With V trimmed by 7 bases and J by 6 bases, 4 bases remained unmatched. Germline CDR1 is SGHDT and CDR2 is YYEEEE. The CDR3 region has the DNA TGTGCCAGCGGACAGGGTCCCGATACGCAGTATTTT. This translates into CASGQGPDTQYF.

The CDR3 DNA follows: TGTGCCAGCAGTCACGAAACTATTGATCACAATGAGCAGTTCTTC. It yields the protein CASSHETIDHNEQFF. The chain is built from TRBV25-1 and TRBJ2-1; D uncertain. CDR3 length equals 15 residues. V gave up 5 bases and J gave up 5 bases, with 16 bases separating them. Germline V gives CDR1 MGHDK, CDR2 SYGVNS.

The chain joins TRBV14 to TRBJ1-6, with 9 bases lining up with TRBD1. The germline gives CDR1 SGHDN, CDR2 FVKESK. The J segment lost 7 bases and the V segment lost 0 bases, leaving 16 bases of the junction unmatched. The length of the CDR3 is 20 residues. The CDR3 loop is CASSQDPLPRDRVINSPLHF. CDR3 coding DNA: TGTGCCAGCAGCCAAGACCCACTCCCGCGGGACAGGGTGATCAATTCACCCCTCCACTTT. Supplemented by reference TRBV14 and TRBJ1-6, the full variable domain reads EAGVTQFPSHSVIEKGQTVTLRCDPISGHDNLYWYRRVMGKEIKFLLHFVKESKQDESGMPNNRFLAERTGGTYSTLKVQPAELEDSGVYFCASSQDPLPRDRVINSPLHFGNGTRLTVT.

This clone was seen only a few times. The genes are TRBV30 and TRBJ1-6; D is unresolved. Trimming left V 7 bases short and J 8 bases short, with 9 bases between. Germline lookup yields CDR1 GTSNPN and CDR2 SVGIG (reference sequence). This CDR3 region has 11 residues. Here the CDR3 reads CASSRDSPLHF. The CDR3 nucleotides are TGTGCCTCCTCTCGGGATTCACCCCTCCACTTT.

Here the CDR3 DNA reads TGTGCCAGCAGAGTAGATCCGGGGGTCATCGGGGAGCTGTTTTTT. It translates to CASRVDPGVIGELFF. The chain combines TRBV28 with TRBJ2-2, with D perhaps TRBD2 (6 bases). Germline V gene data show CDR1 as MDHEN and CDR2 as SYDVKM. The CDR3 is made up of 15 amino acids. V lost 6 bases, J lost 7 bases, and 18 bases lay in between.

This chain joins TRBV7-3 and TRBJ2-1; tentatively, D is TRBD2 (5 bases). The germline CDR1 and CDR2 sequences are SGHTA and FQGTGA. V lost 1 base and J lost 9, with 16 bases in between. CDR3 size: 15 residues. The CDR3 nucleotides are TGTGCCAGCAGCTTAATTGCCCCCCTAGAGGGTGAGCAGTTCTTC. It translates to CASSLIAPLEGEQFF.

V gene TRBV18 combines with J gene TRBJ1-5, with TRBD1 as a possible D gene (5 bases). Trimming left V 4 bases short and J 6 bases short, with 13 bases between. The CDR3 loop spans 14 amino acids. CDR1 and CDR2 (germline): KGHSH, LQKENI. The CDR3 protein is CASSRREGIQPQHF. CDR3 DNA: TGTGCCAGCTCACGCAGGGAGGGTATTCAGCCCCAGCATTTT.

This rearrangement joins TRBV5-5 to TRBJ1-2; 9 bases are a match to TRBD1. The CDR3 is 13 amino acids. CDR1 is SGHKS and CDR2 is YYEKEE in the germline V gene (reference sequence). V gave up 2 bases and J gave up 6 bases; unmatched junction bases: 2. CDR3 sequence (DNA): TGTGCCAGCAGCTTAACAGGGGGCCATGGCTACACCTTC. Translated, it gives CASSLTGGHGYTF.

This clone was seen only a few times. The CDR3 DNA reads as TGTGCCAGCAGCCCTTCTATGATTACGCAGTATTTT. Protein product: CASSPSMITQYF. This sequence joins TRBV14 and TRBJ2-3; unclear D gene. Germline-derived CDR1 and CDR2 are SGHDN and FVKESK. The CDR3 sequence is 12 residues long. V was shortened by 4 bases and J by 8 bases, with 10 bases between the two germline ends.

This sequence joins TRBV7-3 and TRBJ1-3; 7 bases agree with TRBD1. CDR1 is SGHTA, CDR2 FQGTGA, per germline. This CDR3 is 15 amino acids long. Trimming removed 5 bases from V and 3 bases from J; junction bases left unmatched: 7. The chain's CDR3 is CASSKSTGSGNTIYF. The CDR3 region has the DNA TGTGCCAGCAGCAAGTCGACAGGGAGTGGAAACACCATATATTTT.

This clone was seen a handful of times. The chain links TRBV4-1 to TRBJ1-3; D is perhaps TRBD1 (5 bases). Germline CDR1 MGHRA, CDR2 YSYEKL. The length of the CDR3 is 15 residues. The V and J ends lost 4 bases and 0 bases respectively, with 10 bases between them. CDR3 protein: CASSPQVYSGNTIYF. CDR3 nucleotides: TGCGCCAGCAGCCCACAGGTCTACTCTGGAAACACCATATATTTT.

This rearrangement joins TRBV7-9 to TRBJ2-2; D perhaps matches TRBD1 (5 bases). Germline V gives CDR1 SEHNR, CDR2 FQNEAQ (reference sequence). CDR3 length: 18 residues. Between the trimmed V and J ends, which lost 4 bases and 0 bases, there was a span of 18 bases. CDR3 coding DNA: TGTGCCAGCAGCTGGCCCTTAGACAGAAACACGAACACCGGGGAGCTGTTTTTT. Its protein is CASSWPLDRNTNTGELFF.

V gene TRBV6-5 combines with J gene TRBJ2-3; D not certain. The CDR3 is made up of 16 amino acids. Germline V gene data show CDR1 as MNHEY and CDR2 as SVGAGI. With 0 bases removed from V and 0 bases from J, the gap between germline ends came to 10 bases. The CDR3 DNA reads TGTGCCAGCAGTTACTCGAGCAGGTATAGCACAGATACGCAGTATTTT. Translation gives CASSYSSRYSTDTQYF.

This chain uses TRBV28 with TRBJ2-3; 12 nucleotides match TRBD1. J lost 5 bases, V lost 6 bases, and 18 bases had no gene match. The germline CDR1 and CDR2 sequences are MDHEN and SYDVKM. The CDR3 is 19 amino acids. CDR3 in amino acids: CASRRSPPGDRGRGDTQYF. CDR3 nucleotides: TGTGCCAGCAGGAGAAGCCCCCCCGGGGACAGGGGGCGCGGAGATACGCAGTATTTT.

This clone appeared a single time. A junction end diverges from the germline sequence, so it may reflect a read error. The rearrangement joins TRBV9 to TRBJ2-1; maybe TRBD2 (5 bases). The germline gives CDR1 SGDLS, CDR2 YYNGEE. The CDR3 runs 12 residues. This CDR3 reads CASSGSRPERLF. CDR3 DNA: TGTGCCAGCAGCGGGTCTAGGCCTGAGCGGCTCTTC.